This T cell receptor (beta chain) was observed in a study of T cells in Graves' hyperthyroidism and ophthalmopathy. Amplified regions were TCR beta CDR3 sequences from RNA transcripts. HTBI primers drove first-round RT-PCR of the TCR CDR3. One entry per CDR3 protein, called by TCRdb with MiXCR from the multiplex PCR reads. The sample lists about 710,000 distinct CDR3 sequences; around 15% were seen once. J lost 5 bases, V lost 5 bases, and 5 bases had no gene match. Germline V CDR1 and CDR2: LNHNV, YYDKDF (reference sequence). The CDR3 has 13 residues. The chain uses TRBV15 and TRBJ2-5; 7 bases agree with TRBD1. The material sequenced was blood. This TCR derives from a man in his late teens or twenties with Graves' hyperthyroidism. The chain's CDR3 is CATSGQAKETQYF. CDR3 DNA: TGTGCCACCAGCGGACAGGCGAAGGAGACCCAGTACTTC. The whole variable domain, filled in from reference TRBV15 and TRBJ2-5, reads DAMVIQNPRYQVTQFGKPVTLSCSQTLNHNVMYWYQQKSSQAPKLLFHYYDKDFNNEADTPDNFQSRRPNTSFCFLDIRSPGLGDTAMYLCATSGQAKETQYFGPGTRLLVL.